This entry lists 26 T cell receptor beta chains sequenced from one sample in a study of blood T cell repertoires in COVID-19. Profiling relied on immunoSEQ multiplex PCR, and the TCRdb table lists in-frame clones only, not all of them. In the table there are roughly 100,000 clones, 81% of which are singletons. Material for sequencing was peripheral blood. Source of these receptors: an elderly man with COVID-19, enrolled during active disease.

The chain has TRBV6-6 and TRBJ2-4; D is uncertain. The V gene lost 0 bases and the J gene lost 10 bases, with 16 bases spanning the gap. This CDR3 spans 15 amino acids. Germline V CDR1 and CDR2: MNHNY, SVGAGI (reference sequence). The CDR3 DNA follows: TGTGCCAGCAGTTACTCTTCTCCCGCCAGTACGATTCAGTACTTC. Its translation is CASSYSSPASTIQYF.

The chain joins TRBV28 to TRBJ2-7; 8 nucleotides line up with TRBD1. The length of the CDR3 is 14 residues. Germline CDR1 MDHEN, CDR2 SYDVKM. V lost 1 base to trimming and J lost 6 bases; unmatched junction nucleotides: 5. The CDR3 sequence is CASSLLQGVGEQYF. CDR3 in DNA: TGTGCCAGCAGTTTATTACAGGGGGTGGGCGAGCAGTACTTC.

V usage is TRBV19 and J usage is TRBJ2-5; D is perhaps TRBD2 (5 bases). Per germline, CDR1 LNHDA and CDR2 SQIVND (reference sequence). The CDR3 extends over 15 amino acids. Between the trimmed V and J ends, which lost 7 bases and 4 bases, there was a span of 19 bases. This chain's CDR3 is CASTNSGWRGETQYF. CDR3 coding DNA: TGTGCCAGTACCAATTCGGGGTGGCGCGGAGAGACCCAGTACTTC. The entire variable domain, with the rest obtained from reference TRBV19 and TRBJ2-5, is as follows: DGGITQSPKYLFRKEGQNVTLSCEQNLNHDAMYWYRQDPGQGLRLIYYSQIVNDFQKGDIAEGYSVSREKKESFPLTVTSAQKNPTAFYLCASTNSGWRGETQYFGPGTRLLVL.

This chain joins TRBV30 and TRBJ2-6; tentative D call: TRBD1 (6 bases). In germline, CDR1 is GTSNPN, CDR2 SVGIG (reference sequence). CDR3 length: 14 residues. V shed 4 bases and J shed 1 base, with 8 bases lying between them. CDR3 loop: CAWTGVSGANVLTF. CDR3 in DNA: TGTGCCTGGACAGGGGTATCTGGGGCCAACGTCCTGACTTTC.

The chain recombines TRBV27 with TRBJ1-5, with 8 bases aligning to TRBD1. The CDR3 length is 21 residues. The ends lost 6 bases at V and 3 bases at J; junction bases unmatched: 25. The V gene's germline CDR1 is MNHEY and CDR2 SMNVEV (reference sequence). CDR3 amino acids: CASRLKGVGQRPDRDNQPQHF. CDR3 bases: TGTGCCAGCAGACTAAAAGGTGTAGGACAACGACCGGACAGGGACAATCAGCCCCAGCATTTT.

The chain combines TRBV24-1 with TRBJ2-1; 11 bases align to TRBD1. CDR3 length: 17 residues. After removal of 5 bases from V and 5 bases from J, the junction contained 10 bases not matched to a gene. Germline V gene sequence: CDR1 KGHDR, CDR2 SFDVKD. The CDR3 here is CATSAVWGTGGDNEQFF. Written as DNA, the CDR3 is TGTGCCACCAGTGCTGTCTGGGGGACAGGGGGGGACAATGAGCAGTTCTTC.

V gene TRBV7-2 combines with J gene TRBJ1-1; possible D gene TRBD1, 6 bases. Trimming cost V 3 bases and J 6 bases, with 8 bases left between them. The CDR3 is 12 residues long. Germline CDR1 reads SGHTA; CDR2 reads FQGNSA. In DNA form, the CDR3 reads TGTGCCAGCAGCTTCAGGGGTGCTGAAGCTTTCTTT. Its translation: CASSFRGAEAFF.

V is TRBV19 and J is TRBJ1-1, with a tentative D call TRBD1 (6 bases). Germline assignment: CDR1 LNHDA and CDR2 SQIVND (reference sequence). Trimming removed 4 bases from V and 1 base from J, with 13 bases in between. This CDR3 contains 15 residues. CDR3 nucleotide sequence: TGTGCCAGTAGTACCAAACAGGGAACGAACACTGAAGCTTTCTTT. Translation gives CASSTKQGTNTEAFF.

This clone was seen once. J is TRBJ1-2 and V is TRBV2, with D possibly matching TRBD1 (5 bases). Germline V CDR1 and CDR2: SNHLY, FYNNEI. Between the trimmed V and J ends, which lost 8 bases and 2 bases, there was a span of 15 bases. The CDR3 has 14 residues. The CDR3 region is CASDSAPRNYGYTF. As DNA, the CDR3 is TGTGCCAGCGACAGCGCACCAAGAAACTATGGCTACACCTTC.

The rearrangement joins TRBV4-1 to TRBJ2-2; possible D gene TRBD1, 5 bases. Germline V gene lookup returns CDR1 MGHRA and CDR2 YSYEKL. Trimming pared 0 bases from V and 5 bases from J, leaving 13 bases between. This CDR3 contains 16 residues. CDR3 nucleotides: TGCGCCAGCAGCCAAGAGCCCCGACAGAAGACCGGGGAGCTGTTTTTT. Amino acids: CASSQEPRQKTGELFF.

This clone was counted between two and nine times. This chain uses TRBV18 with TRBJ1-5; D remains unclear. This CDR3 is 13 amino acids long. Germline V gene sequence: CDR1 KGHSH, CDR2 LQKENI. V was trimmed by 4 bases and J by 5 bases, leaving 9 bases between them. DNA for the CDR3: TGTGCCAGCTCACGGGCAACCGATCAGCCCCAGCATTTT. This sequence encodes CASSRATDQPQHF.

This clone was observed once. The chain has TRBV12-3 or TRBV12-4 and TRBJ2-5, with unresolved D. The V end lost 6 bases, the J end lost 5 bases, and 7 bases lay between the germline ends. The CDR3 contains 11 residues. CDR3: CASRTGETQYF. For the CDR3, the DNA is TGTGCCAGCAGAACCGGTGAGACCCAGTACTTC.

The DNA of the CDR3 is TGTGCCATCAGTGAGACGGACAGCAGAAACTCCTACAATGAGCAGTTCTTC. Encoded protein: CAISETDSRNSYNEQFF. The chain links TRBV10-3 to TRBJ2-1, with a weak D call TRBD1 (6 bases). V dropped 2 bases and J dropped 0 bases, with 14 bases sitting between them. Germline CDR1 reads ENHRY; CDR2 reads SYGVKD. The CDR3 loop spans 17 amino acids.

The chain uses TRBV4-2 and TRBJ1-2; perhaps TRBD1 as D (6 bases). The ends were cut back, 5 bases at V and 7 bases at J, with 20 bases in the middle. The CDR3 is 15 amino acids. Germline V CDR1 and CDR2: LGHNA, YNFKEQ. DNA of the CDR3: TGTGCCAGCAGCACTCGACAGGCTATATTAAGTGGCTACACCTTC. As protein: CASSTRQAILSGYTF.

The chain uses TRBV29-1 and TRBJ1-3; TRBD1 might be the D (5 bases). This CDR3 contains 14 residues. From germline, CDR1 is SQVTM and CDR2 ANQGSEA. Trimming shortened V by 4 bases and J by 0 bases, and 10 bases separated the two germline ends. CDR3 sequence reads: CSVVEGTSGNTIYF. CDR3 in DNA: TGCAGCGTTGTGGAGGGGACCTCTGGAAACACCATATATTTT.

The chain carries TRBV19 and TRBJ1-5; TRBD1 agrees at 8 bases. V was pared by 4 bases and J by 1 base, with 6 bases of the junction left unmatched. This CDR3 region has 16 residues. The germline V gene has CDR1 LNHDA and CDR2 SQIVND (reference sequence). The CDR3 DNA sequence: TGTGCCAGTAGTACCCCGGGGGACAGGAGCAATCAGCCCCAGCATTTT. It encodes CASSTPGDRSNQPQHF. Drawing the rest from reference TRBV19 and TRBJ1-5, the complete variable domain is DGGITQSPKYLFRKEGQNVTLSCEQNLNHDAMYWYRQDPGQGLRLIYYSQIVNDFQKGDIAEGYSVSREKKESFPLTVTSAQKNPTAFYLCASSTPGDRSNQPQHFGDGTRLSIL.

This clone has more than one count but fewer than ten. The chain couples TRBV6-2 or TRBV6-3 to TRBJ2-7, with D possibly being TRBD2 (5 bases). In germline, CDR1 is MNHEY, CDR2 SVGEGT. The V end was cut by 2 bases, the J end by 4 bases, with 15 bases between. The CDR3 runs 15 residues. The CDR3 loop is CASSYEGRGYYEQYF. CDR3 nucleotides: TGTGCCAGCAGTTACGAGGGCAGAGGTTATTACGAGCAGTACTTC.

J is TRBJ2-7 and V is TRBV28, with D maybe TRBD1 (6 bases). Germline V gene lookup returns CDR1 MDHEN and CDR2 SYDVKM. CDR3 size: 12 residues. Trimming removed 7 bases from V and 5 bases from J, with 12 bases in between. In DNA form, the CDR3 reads TGTGCCAGCAACGGCGACAGGAACGAGCAGTACTTC. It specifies CASNGDRNEQYF.

The CDR3 loop reads CASSLGGDPEAFF. DNA for the CDR3: TGCGCCAGCAGCTTGGGCGGGGACCCTGAAGCTTTCTTT. This sequence joins TRBV5-1 and TRBJ1-1; possible D gene TRBD1, 5 bases. Germline CDR1 SGHRS, CDR2 YFSETQ. The CDR3 is 13 amino acids. V dropped 0 bases and J dropped 6 bases, with 9 bases sitting between them.

CDR3 sequence reads: CASKPGAATNEKLFF. The CDR3 DNA reads TGTGCCAGTAAGCCAGGGGCCGCAACTAATGAAAAACTGTTTTTT. The V and J genes are TRBV19 and TRBJ1-4; tentatively, D is TRBD1 (6 bases). The CDR3 totals 15 residues. Germline lookup yields CDR1 LNHDA and CDR2 SQIVND (reference sequence). V was shortened by 7 bases and J by 0 bases, with 12 bases between the two germline ends.

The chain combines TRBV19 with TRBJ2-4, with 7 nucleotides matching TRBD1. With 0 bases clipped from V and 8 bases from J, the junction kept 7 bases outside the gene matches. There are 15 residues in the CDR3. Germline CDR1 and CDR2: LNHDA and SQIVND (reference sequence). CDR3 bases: TGTGCCAGTAGTATAGAGAACAGGGGTCATGACATTCAGTACTTC. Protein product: CASSIENRGHDIQYF. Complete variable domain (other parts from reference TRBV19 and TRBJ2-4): DGGITQSPKYLFRKEGQNVTLSCEQNLNHDAMYWYRQDPGQGLRLIYYSQIVNDFQKGDIAEGYSVSREKKESFPLTVTSAQKNPTAFYLCASSIENRGHDIQYFGAGTRLSVL.

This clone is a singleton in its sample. The CDR3 bases are TGTGCCAGCAGTTTTGACAGAACGCACGACCTATACAATCAGCCCCAGCATTTT. Translation: CASSFDRTHDLYNQPQHF. This chain uses TRBV28 with TRBJ1-5; weak D call: TRBD1 (5 bases). The CDR3 has 18 residues. Trimming removed 3 bases from V and 3 bases from J, with 21 bases in between. Germline CDR1 MDHEN, CDR2 SYDVKM.

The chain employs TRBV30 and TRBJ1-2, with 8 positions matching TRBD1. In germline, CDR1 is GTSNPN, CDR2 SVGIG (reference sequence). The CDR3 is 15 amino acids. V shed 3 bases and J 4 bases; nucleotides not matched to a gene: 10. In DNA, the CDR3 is TGTGCCTGGAGCCGGACAGGGACGAGTGGCTATGGCTACACCTTC. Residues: CAWSRTGTSGYGYTF. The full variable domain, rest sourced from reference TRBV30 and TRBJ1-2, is SQTIHQWPATLVQPVGSPLSLECTVEGTSNPNLYWYRQAAGRGLQLLFYSVGIGQISSEVPQNLSASRPQDRQFILSSKKLLLSDSGFYLCAWSRTGTSGYGYTFGSGTRLTVV.

The CDR3 sequence: CASSVTTQYF. CDR3 sequence (DNA): TGTGCCAGCAGCGTAACTACCCAGTACTTC. V gene TRBV11-3 combines with J gene TRBJ2-5, with D unclear. CDR3 length: 10 amino acids. CDR1 is SGHNT and CDR2 is YENEEA in the germline V gene. Trimming shortened V by 5 bases and J by 8 bases, and 6 bases separated the two germline ends.

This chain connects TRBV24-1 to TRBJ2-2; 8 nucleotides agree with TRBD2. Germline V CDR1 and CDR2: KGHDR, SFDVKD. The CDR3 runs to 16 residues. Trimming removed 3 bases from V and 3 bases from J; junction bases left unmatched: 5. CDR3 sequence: CATSDSIAGYTGELFF. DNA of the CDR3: TGTGCCACCAGTGATAGCATAGCGGGATACACCGGGGAGCTGTTTTTT.

The CDR3 DNA follows: TGCAGCGTTGATCCGTTCCAAGAGACCCAGTACTTC. It translates to CSVDPFQETQYF. The chain couples TRBV29-1 to TRBJ2-5; D not resolved. V was clipped by 3 bases and J by 1 base, with 6 bases between them. Germline-derived CDR1 and CDR2 are SQVTM and ANQGSEA. This CDR3 comprises 12 residues.